This T cell receptor beta chain was observed in a study of cytomegalovirus exposure and HLA in healthy donors. Study results and caveats: A list of 164 TCR beta chains associated with cytomegalovirus was given.

With respect to this clone: Its target is unknown.

CDR1 SGHRS and CDR2 YFSETQ come from the germline V gene. This CDR3 region has 15 residues. J gave up 2 bases and V 5 bases, and 9 bases lay outside the gene matches. Sequencing used immunoSEQ multiplex PCR; TCRdb keeps in-frame clones, though not all of them. The sample carries 100,000 to 150,000 clones, 90% to 95% recorded once. Input material: PBMCs. The clonotype originates from a woman aged 18-29 years in good health and CMV-seronegative. The chain uses TRBV5-1 and TRBJ2-5; TRBD1 aligns across 7 bases. The chain's CDR3 is CASSQGDRIQETQYF. The CDR3 nucleotides are TGCGCCAGCAGTCAAGGGGACAGAATACAAGAGACCCAGTACTTC.